The present T cell receptor (beta chain) was sequenced within a study of T-cell memory formation after mild COVID-19. Whole-study context: The TCR clusters were mostly specific to one donor.

The CDR3 is 15 residues long. Germline V gives CDR1 MNHEY, CDR2 SVGAGI. Trimming removed 3 bases at V and 4 bases at J, with 15 bases between. Overall study results and limits: Clones that shrank (day 15 to 85) were balanced CD4/CD8, whereas later expanders leaned CD4+. In pre-infection memory, a portion of responding clones appeared, which suggested that cross-reactive memory joined.

Details on this clonotype: What it recognizes is unknown.

Each CDR3 protein is one row after TCRdb ran MiXCR on the 5' RACE reads. The repertoire includes approximately 190,000 distinct CDR3 sequences, roughly 18% of them detected once, and 2.4% sits in the top ten. The chain joins TRBV6-5 to TRBJ1-2, with a weak D call TRBD1 (5 bases). The source of this sequence is an adult woman who had mild COVID-19 (a few samples of this study predate the infection). Cell type and time point are not known. Sequencing used PBMCs or a T cell subset sorted from them (not recorded which). In DNA form, the CDR3 reads TGTGCCAGCAGTTATGGAAGGGGTGCGTCCTATGGCTACACCTTC. Encoded protein: CASSYGRGASYGYTF.